A selection of T cell receptor beta chains follows, all from one sample in a study of blood T cell repertoires in COVID-19. Measured with immunoSEQ multiplex PCR; TCRdb has only the in-frame clones, and not every one. The sample consists of 150,000 to 200,000 clones, 86% of them appearing once. Sequenced material: peripheral blood. The receptor source for this set is a woman of 80 years or more in a cohort sampled during active or convalescent COVID-19. The conserved cysteine and the conserved F or W are not part of the CDR3 here.

J gene: TRBJ2-5
V gene: TRBV5-1
CDR3 length: 11
CDR3 protein: ASSPPGVETQY

J gene: TRBJ2-7
V gene: TRBV14
CDR3 length: 10
CDR3 protein: ASSQDRASYN

J gene: TRBJ2-2
V gene: TRBV9
CDR3 length: 14
CDR3 protein: ASSVEGSARTGELF

J gene: TRBJ1-6
V gene: TRBV3-1/TRBV3-2
CDR3 length: 13
CDR3 protein: ASGGRGRYNSPLH

J gene: TRBJ1-5
V gene: TRBV7-9
CDR3 length: 12
CDR3 protein: ASSLGGLGQPQH

J gene: TRBJ1-2
V gene: TRBV21-1
CDR3 length: 13
CDR3 protein: ASSKGTGGRYGYT

J gene: TRBJ1-1
V gene: TRBV4-1
CDR3 length: 12
CDR3 protein: ASSQGPITIEAF

J gene: TRBJ2-1
V gene: TRBV3-1/TRBV3-2
CDR3 length: 11
CDR3 protein: ASSQEGSGGTF

J gene: TRBJ1-5
V gene: TRBV11-2
CDR3 length: 11
CDR3 protein: ASSLELYQPQH

J gene: TRBJ1-2
V gene: TRBV3-1/TRBV3-2
CDR3 length: 14
CDR3 protein: ASSQDRRQINYGYT

J gene: TRBJ2-1
V gene: TRBV4-2
CDR3 length: 12
CDR3 protein: ASSSGLVDLEQF

J gene: TRBJ2-5
V gene: TRBV3-1/TRBV3-2
CDR3 length: 15
CDR3 protein: ASSQVVGVRGGETQY

J gene: TRBJ1-1
V gene: TRBV30
CDR3 length: 13
CDR3 protein: AAPRLSTGGTEAF

J gene: TRBJ1-1
V gene: TRBV7-2
CDR3 length: 14
CDR3 protein: ASSNRQGGPNTEAF

J gene: TRBJ1-4
V gene: TRBV10-3
CDR3 length: 13
CDR3 protein: AISDEPGLGEKLF

J gene: TRBJ2-3
V gene: TRBV18
CDR3 length: 15
CDR3 protein: ASSPRQLADSTDTQY

J gene: TRBJ1-2
V gene: TRBV7-2
CDR3 length: 11
CDR3 protein: ASSHRGDYGYT

J gene: TRBJ1-5
V gene: TRBV2
CDR3 length: 13
CDR3 protein: ASSGQTYSNQPQH

J gene: TRBJ2-4
V gene: TRBV7-2
CDR3 length: 9
CDR3 protein: ASSLEHIQY

J gene: TRBJ1-3
V gene: TRBV7-2
CDR3 length: 13
CDR3 protein: ASSLDRVSGNTIY

J gene: TRBJ1-4
V gene: TRBV18
CDR3 length: 12
CDR3 protein: ASSPATTNEKLF

J gene: TRBJ2-1
V gene: TRBV29-1
CDR3 length: 11
CDR3 protein: SVRTGPYNEQF

J gene: TRBJ2-1
V gene: TRBV7-9
CDR3 length: 16
CDR3 protein: ASSLALRQPAFLNEQF

J gene: TRBJ2-3
V gene: TRBV5-1
CDR3 length: 13
CDR3 protein: ASSFLAGGTDTQY

J gene: TRBJ2-2
V gene: TRBV30
CDR3 length: 13
CDR3 protein: AWRSPGTVSGELF

J gene: TRBJ1-1
V gene: TRBV5-4
CDR3 length: 13
CDR3 protein: ASSGGTGVNTEAF

J gene: TRBJ2-1
V gene: TRBV7-9
CDR3 length: 13
CDR3 protein: ASSSTRVPANEQF

J gene: TRBJ1-1
V gene: TRBV14
CDR3 length: 11
CDR3 protein: ASSHLRNTEAF

J gene: TRBJ1-1
V gene: TRBV2
CDR3 length: 11
CDR3 protein: ASSREVATEAF

J gene: TRBJ1-6
V gene: TRBV30
CDR3 length: 12
CDR3 protein: AWSAGQLNSPLH

J gene: TRBJ2-5
V gene: TRBV11-3
CDR3 length: 13
CDR3 protein: ASSPPSTSGGPQY

J gene: TRBJ2-3
V gene: TRBV10-3
CDR3 length: 13
CDR3 protein: AISVTSASTDTQY

J gene: TRBJ2-5
V gene: TRBV5-1
CDR3 length: 13
CDR3 protein: ASSIRQGGQETQY

J gene: TRBJ2-1
V gene: TRBV29-1
CDR3 length: 12
CDR3 protein: SVPRLASNNEQF

J gene: TRBJ2-3
V gene: TRBV21-1
CDR3 length: 14
CDR3 protein: ASSKGEFRGIDTQY

J gene: TRBJ2-5
V gene: TRBV2
CDR3 length: 12
CDR3 protein: ASSRDRQQETQY

J gene: TRBJ2-2
V gene: TRBV2
CDR3 length: 11
CDR3 protein: ASNSLEPGELF

J gene: TRBJ2-1
V gene: TRBV9
CDR3 length: 15
CDR3 protein: ASSVDVGTGGYNEQF

J gene: TRBJ2-1
V gene: TRBV14
CDR3 length: 12
CDR3 protein: ASSREAAYNEQF

J gene: TRBJ2-1
V gene: TRBV3-1/TRBV3-2
CDR3 length: 13
CDR3 protein: ASSHAGLMVNEQF

J gene: TRBJ2-4
V gene: TRBV7-2
CDR3 length: 14
CDR3 protein: ASSLASSGGGNIQY

J gene: TRBJ2-1
V gene: TRBV18
CDR3 length: 14
CDR3 protein: ASSPQRQPRGDEQF

J gene: TRBJ1-4
V gene: TRBV5-1
CDR3 length: 13
CDR3 protein: ASSRGQTSDEKLF

J gene: TRBJ2-3
V gene: TRBV15
CDR3 length: 15
CDR3 protein: ATSRAAGTSGADTQY

J gene: TRBJ1-5
V gene: TRBV19
CDR3 length: 14
CDR3 protein: ASSIMDRYSNQPQH

J gene: TRBJ2-6
V gene: TRBV9
CDR3 length: 13
CDR3 protein: ASSVDLDPRGVLT

J gene: TRBJ2-5
V gene: TRBV7-2
CDR3 length: 14
CDR3 protein: ASSLANQRGKETQY

J gene: TRBJ1-2
V gene: TRBV29-1
CDR3 length: 10
CDR3 protein: SVASRNYGYT

J gene: TRBJ1-6
V gene: TRBV15
CDR3 length: 13
CDR3 protein: ATSREGTGVSPLH

J gene: TRBJ1-6
V gene: TRBV5-6
CDR3 length: 14
CDR3 protein: ASSRGTGANNSPLH

J gene: TRBJ1-4
V gene: TRBV15
CDR3 length: 13
CDR3 protein: ATSSGTTDGEKLF